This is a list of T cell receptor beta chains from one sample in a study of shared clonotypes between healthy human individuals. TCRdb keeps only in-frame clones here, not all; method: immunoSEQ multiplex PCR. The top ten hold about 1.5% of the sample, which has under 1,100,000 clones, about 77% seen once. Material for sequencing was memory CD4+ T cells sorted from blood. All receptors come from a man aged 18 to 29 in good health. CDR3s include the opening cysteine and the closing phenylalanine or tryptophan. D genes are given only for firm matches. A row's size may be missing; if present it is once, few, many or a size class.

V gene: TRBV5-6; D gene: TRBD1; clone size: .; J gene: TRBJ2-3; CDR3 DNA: TGTGCCAGCAGTTCAACAGGGGCCCGAAGCACAGATACGCAGTATTTT; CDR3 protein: CASSSTGARSTDTQYF
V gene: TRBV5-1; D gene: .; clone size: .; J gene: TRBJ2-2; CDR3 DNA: TGCGCCAGCAGCTTCGGGCTTGCAGCGAACACCGGGGAGCTGTTTTTT; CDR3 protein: CASSFGLAANTGELFF
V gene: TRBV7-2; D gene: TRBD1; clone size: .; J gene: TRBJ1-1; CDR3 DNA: TGTGCCAGCAGCCTCGTGCAGGGGGGCACTGAAGCTTTCTTT; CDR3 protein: CASSLVQGGTEAFF
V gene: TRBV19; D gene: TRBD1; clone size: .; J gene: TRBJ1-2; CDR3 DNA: TGTGCCAGTAACCCACAGGGGGCTGGCGGCTACACCTTC; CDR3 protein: CASNPQGAGGYTF
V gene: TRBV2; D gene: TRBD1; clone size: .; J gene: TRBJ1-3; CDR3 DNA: TGTGCCAGCAACGACGGTTTCATCCGGGACAGCTCTGGAAACACCATATATTTT; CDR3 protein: CASNDGFIRDSSGNTIYF
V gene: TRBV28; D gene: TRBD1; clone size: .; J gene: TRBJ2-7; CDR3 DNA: TGTGCCAGCAGAAAACAGGGGGCTGGCTACGAGCAGTACTTC; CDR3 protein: CASRKQGAGYEQYF
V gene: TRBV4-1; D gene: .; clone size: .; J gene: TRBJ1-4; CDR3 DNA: TGCGCCAGCAGCCAGTCAGGAGGTGCAACTAATGAAAAACTGTTTTTT; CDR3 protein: CASSQSGGATNEKLFF
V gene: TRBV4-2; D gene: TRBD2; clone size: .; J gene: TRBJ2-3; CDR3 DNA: TGTGCCAGCAGCCAGAGACTTATGCGGGGGGCGGCCACAGATACGCAGTATTTT; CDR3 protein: CASSQRLMRGAATDTQYF
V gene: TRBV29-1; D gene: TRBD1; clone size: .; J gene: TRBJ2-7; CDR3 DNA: TGCAGCGTTGCCCGGAACAGGGGGCGTTCTCTAAGCTCCTACGAGCAGTACTTC; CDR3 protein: CSVARNRGRSLSSYEQYF
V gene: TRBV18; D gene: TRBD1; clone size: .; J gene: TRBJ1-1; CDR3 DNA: TGTGCCAGCTCCGACAGGGAAAACACTGAAGCTTTCTTT; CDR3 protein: CASSDRENTEAFF
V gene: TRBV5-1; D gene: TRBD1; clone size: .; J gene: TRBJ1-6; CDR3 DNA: TGCGCCAGCAGCGGGACAGGGGGGTTTGATTCACCCCTCCACTTT; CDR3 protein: CASSGTGGFDSPLHF
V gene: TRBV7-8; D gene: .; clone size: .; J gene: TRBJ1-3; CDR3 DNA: TGTGCCAGCAGCTTATTCTCTGGAAACACCATATATTTT; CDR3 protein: CASSLFSGNTIYF
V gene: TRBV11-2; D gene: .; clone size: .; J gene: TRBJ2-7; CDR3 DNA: TGTGCCAGCAGCTCGAGGACCGGTTCGTGGGGTGTCTACGAGCAGTACTTC; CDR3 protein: CASSSRTGSWGVYEQYF
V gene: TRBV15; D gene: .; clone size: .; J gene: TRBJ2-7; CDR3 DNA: TGTGCCACCAGCAGAGATTGGGCGGGATTTACGATAGAGCAGTACTTC; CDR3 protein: CATSRDWAGFTIEQYF
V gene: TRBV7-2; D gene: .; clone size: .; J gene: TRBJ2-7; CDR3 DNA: TGTGCCAGCAGCTTAGCCATCTACGAGCAGTACTTC; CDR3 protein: CASSLAIYEQYF
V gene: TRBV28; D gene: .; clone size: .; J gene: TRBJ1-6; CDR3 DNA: TGTGCCAGCGGGGCGGGGTATTCACCCCTCCACTTT; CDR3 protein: CASGAGYSPLHF
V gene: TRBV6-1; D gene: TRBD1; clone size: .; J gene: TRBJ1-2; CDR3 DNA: TGTGCCACTTTCCCGGGACAGGGACGCTATGGCTACACCTTC; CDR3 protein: CATFPGQGRYGYTF
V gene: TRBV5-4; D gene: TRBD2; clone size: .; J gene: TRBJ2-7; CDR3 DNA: TGTGCCAGCAGCGTCTCCCTAGCGGTCTCGGGGGAAGACTACTTC; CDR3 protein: CASSVSLAVSGEDYF
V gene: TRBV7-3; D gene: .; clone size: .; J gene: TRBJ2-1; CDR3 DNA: TGTGCAACCGCGCGGGCCCGCCTCGACAATGAGCAGTTCTTC; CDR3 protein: CATARARLDNEQFF
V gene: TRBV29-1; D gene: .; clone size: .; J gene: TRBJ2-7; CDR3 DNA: TGCAGCGGTCTTAGAGGGTACAGCGTTAAAACCTACGAGCAGTACTTC; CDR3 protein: CSGLRGYSVKTYEQYF
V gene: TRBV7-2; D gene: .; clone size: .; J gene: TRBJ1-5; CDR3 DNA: TGTGCCAGCAGCTTAGCCCGGACCGGCAATCAGCCCCAGCATTTT; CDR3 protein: CASSLARTGNQPQHF
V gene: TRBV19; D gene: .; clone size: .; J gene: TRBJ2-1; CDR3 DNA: TGTGCCAGTAGTATAATAGCAGCCAACAATGAGCAGTTCTTC; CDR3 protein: CASSIIAANNEQFF
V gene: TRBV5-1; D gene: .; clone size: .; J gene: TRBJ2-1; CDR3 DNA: TGCGCCAGCAGCTTACCGGGGGTGACTGGCCATGAGCAGTTCTTC; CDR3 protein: CASSLPGVTGHEQFF
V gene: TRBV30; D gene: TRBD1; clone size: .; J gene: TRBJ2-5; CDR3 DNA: TGTGCCTGGCGAGGGGGCCCCGTAGAGACCCAGTACTTC; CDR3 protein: CAWRGGPVETQYF
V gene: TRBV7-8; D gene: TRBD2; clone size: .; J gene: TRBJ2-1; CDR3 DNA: TGTGCCAGCAGCTTAGCGCCAGCGGGGGTTTACAATGAGCAGTTCTTC; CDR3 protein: CASSLAPAGVYNEQFF
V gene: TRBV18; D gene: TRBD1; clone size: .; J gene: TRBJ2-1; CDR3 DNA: TGTGCCAGCTCACGGACAGGGGGATACAATGAGCAGTTCTTC; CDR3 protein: CASSRTGGYNEQFF
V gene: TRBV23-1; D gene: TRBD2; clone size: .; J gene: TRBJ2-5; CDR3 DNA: TGCGCCAGCAGTCTCAGCGGGGGGATCCAAGAGACCCAGTACTTC; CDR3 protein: CASSLSGGIQETQYF
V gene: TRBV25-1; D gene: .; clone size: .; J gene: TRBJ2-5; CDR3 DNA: TGTGCCAGCAGTGAAATCAAGGGTTCGGAGACCCAGTACTTC; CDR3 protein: CASSEIKGSETQYF
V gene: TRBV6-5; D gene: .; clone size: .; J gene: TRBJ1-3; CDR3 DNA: TGTGCCAGCAGGACCGGGACCAACTCTGGAAACACCATATATTTT; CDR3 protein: CASRTGTNSGNTIYF
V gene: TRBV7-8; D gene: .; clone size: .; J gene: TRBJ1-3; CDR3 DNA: TGTGCCAGCAGCTTAAGTCCGGGCGGCGGAAACACCATATATTTT; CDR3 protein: CASSLSPGGGNTIYF
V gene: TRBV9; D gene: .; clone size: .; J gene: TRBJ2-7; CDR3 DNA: TGTGCCAGCAGCGTAGACGAATCCGGCGGGACAACGTTCCACGAGCAGTACTTC; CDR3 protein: CASSVDESGGTTFHEQYF
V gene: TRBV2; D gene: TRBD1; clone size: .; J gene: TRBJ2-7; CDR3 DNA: TGTGCCAGCAGGTGGGGACAGGGGGTTTACGAGCAGTACTTC; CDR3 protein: CASRWGQGVYEQYF
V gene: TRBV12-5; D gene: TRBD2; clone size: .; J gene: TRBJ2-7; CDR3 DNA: TGTGCTAGTGCCCGGACTAGCGGGACAGTAAAAATCTACGAGCAGTACTTC; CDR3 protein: CASARTSGTVKIYEQYF
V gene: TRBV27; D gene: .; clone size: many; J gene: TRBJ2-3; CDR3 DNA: TGTGCCAGCAGTTTTAGGGACTTTTCTACGCAGTATTTT; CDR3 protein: CASSFRDFSTQYF
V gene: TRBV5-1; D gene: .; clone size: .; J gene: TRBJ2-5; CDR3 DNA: TGCGCCAGCAGCCTGGGGTCCCGTGAGACCCAGTACTTC; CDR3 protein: CASSLGSRETQYF
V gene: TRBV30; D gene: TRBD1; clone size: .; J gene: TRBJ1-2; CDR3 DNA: TGTGCCTGGACGGGACAGGACTATGGCTACACCTTC; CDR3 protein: CAWTGQDYGYTF
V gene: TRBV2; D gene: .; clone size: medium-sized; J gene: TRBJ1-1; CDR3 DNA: TGTGCCAGCACGTCAAGGGAAAACACTGAAGCTTTCTTT; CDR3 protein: CASTSRENTEAFF
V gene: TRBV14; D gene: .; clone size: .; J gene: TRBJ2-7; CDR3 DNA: TGTGCCAGCAGCTTTATCGACAGTACCTACGAGCAGTACTTC; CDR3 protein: CASSFIDSTYEQYF
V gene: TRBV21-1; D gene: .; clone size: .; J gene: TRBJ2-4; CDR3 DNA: TGTGCCAGCAGCAAAGAGACGGACCTCGGACGGAACATTCAGTACTTC; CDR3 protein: CASSKETDLGRNIQYF
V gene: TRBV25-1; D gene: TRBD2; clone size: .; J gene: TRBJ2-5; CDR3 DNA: TGTGCCAGCAGTCCATGGGGACTAGCGGGGGGGCCGGGTGAGACCCAGTACTTC; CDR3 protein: CASSPWGLAGGPGETQYF
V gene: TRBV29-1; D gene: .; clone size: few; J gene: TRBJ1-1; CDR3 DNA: TGCAGCGTTGTAGAAAGGTTAGAAGCTTTCTTT; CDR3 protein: CSVVERLEAFF
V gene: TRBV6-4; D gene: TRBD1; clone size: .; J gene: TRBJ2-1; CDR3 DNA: TGTGCCAGCAGTGACACGACAGGGAGCTCCTACAATGAGCAGTTCTTC; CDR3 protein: CASSDTTGSSYNEQFF
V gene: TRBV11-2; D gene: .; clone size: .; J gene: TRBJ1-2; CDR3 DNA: TGTGCCAGCAGCCCCAGGGTAGTAGGCTACACCTTC; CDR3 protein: CASSPRVVGYTF
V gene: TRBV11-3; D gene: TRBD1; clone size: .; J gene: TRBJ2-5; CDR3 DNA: TGTGCCAGCAGCGCCGGACAGGGGGCTCAAGAGACCCAGTACTTC; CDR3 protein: CASSAGQGAQETQYF